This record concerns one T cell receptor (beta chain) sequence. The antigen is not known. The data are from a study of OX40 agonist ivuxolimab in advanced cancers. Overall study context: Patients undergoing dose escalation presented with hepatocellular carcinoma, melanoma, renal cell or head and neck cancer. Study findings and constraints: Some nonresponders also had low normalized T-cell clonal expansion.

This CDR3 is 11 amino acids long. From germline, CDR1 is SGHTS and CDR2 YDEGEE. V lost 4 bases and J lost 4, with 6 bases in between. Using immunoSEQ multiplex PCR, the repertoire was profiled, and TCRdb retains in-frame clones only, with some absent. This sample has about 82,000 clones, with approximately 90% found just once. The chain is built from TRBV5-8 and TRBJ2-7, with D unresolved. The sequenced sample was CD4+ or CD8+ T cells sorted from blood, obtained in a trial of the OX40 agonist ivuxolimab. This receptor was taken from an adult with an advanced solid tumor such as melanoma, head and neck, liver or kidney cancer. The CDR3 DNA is TGTGCCAGCAGCCGTCGATACGAGCAGTACTTC. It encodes CASSRRYEQYF. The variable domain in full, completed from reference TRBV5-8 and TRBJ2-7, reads EAGVTQSPTHLIKTRGQQATLRCSPISGHTSVYWYQQALGLGLQFLLWYDEGEERNRGNFPPRFSGRQFPNYSSELNVNALELEDSALYLCASSRRYEQYFGPGTRLTVT.